This is a list of T cell receptor beta chains from one sample in a study of T-cell reconstitution after alpha-beta-depleted transplantation in children. TCRdb re-derived calls from the PCR reads in MiXCR, one entry per CDR3 protein. The sample has under 150,000 distinct CDR3 sequences, roughly 9.7% seen once; the top ten hold about 24%. Sequences were derived from PBMCs, mostly from graft donor cells, sampled 180 days after TCRalphabeta/CD19-depleted stem cell transplant. All receptors derive from a girl less than two years old who had a stem cell transplant for combined immunodeficiency, so the T cells may come from the graft donor. Each CDR3 is given with its conserved first and last residue. The D gene is left open where the match is weak. Clone size is shown for a subset of rows, as once, few, many or a class of expanded clone.

D gene: NA
V gene: TRBV10-3
clone size: many
J gene: TRBJ2-5
CDR3 protein: CAISTIGETQYF
CDR3 DNA: TGTGCCATCAGTACAATAGGAGAGACCCAGTACTTC

D gene: TRBD2
V gene: TRBV7-2
clone size: NA
J gene: TRBJ2-5
CDR3 protein: CTLFGGGSPQETQYF
CDR3 DNA: TGTACATTGTTTGGCGGGGGAAGCCCCCAGGAGACCCAGTACTTC

D gene: NA
V gene: TRBV4-2
clone size: few
J gene: TRBJ2-7
CDR3 protein: CASSPGGLLRPYEQYF
CDR3 DNA: TGTGCCAGCAGCCCGGGGGGCCTATTGAGGCCTTACGAGCAGTACTTC

D gene: NA
V gene: TRBV20-1
clone size: NA
J gene: TRBJ2-7
CDR3 protein: CSARSGEGYEQYF
CDR3 DNA: TGCAGTGCTAGAAGCGGAGAAGGCTACGAGCAGTACTTC

D gene: NA
V gene: TRBV5-1
clone size: NA
J gene: TRBJ1-4
CDR3 protein: CASSREEGLGEKLFF
CDR3 DNA: TGCGCCAGCAGCCGAGAAGAGGGGCTAGGTGAAAAACTGTTTTTT

D gene: NA
V gene: TRBV29-1
clone size: few
J gene: TRBJ2-7
CDR3 protein: CSYLDSPYEQYF
CDR3 DNA: TGCAGCTATTTGGACTCCCCCTACGAGCAGTACTTC

D gene: NA
V gene: TRBV12-3/TRBV12-4
clone size: few
J gene: TRBJ2-7
CDR3 protein: CASSLGGNPGEQYF
CDR3 DNA: TGTGCCAGCAGTTTAGGAGGGAACCCGGGGGAGCAGTACTTC

D gene: TRBD2
V gene: TRBV5-1
clone size: many
J gene: TRBJ2-7
CDR3 protein: CASSSRLAGIYEQYF
CDR3 DNA: TGCGCCAGCAGCTCTCGACTAGCGGGGATCTACGAGCAGTACTTC

D gene: TRBD2
V gene: TRBV13
clone size: NA
J gene: TRBJ2-3
CDR3 protein: CASSQGLVKNTQYF
CDR3 DNA: TGTGCCAGCAGCCAGGGACTAGTCAAGAATACGCAGTATTTT

D gene: NA
V gene: TRBV15
clone size: NA
J gene: TRBJ2-1
CDR3 protein: CATSGGLTNYNEQFF
CDR3 DNA: TGTGCCACCAGCGGTGGACTAACAAACTACAATGAGCAGTTCTTC

D gene: NA
V gene: TRBV20-1
clone size: NA
J gene: TRBJ2-1
CDR3 protein: CSARSGLQPDDEQFF
CDR3 DNA: TGCAGTGCTAGGTCCGGGCTTCAACCCGACGATGAGCAGTTCTTC

D gene: TRBD2
V gene: TRBV20-1
clone size: many
J gene: TRBJ2-1
CDR3 protein: CSARDRGSGVYNEQFF
CDR3 DNA: TGCAGTGCTAGAGATCGTGGGAGCGGGGTGTACAATGAGCAGTTCTTC

D gene: NA
V gene: TRBV7-2
clone size: many
J gene: TRBJ2-7
CDR3 protein: CASSLARGPYEQYF
CDR3 DNA: TGTGCCAGCAGCTTAGCTCGGGGGCCCTACGAGCAGTACTTC

D gene: NA
V gene: TRBV7-2
clone size: NA
J gene: TRBJ2-3
CDR3 protein: CASSSPVTQTVTDTQYF
CDR3 DNA: TGTGCCAGCAGCTCCCCGGTTACCCAGACTGTCACAGATACGCAGTATTTT

D gene: TRBD2
V gene: TRBV5-1
clone size: many
J gene: TRBJ2-7
CDR3 protein: CASSLDVGTSGFEQYF
CDR3 DNA: TGCGCCAGCAGCTTGGACGTAGGGACTAGCGGGTTCGAGCAGTACTTC

D gene: TRBD2
V gene: TRBV11-2
clone size: many
J gene: TRBJ2-5
CDR3 protein: CASTKPGGTQYF
CDR3 DNA: TGTGCCAGCACCAAACCGGGGGGGACCCAGTACTTC

D gene: NA
V gene: TRBV29-1
clone size: many
J gene: TRBJ1-1
CDR3 protein: CSVELGHTEAFF
CDR3 DNA: TGCAGCGTTGAATTGGGGCACACTGAAGCTTTCTTT

D gene: TRBD2
V gene: TRBV29-1
clone size: few
J gene: TRBJ2-7
CDR3 protein: CSVWGLDYEQYF
CDR3 DNA: TGCAGCGTATGGGGACTAGACTACGAGCAGTACTTC

D gene: NA
V gene: TRBV7-2
clone size: NA
J gene: TRBJ2-3
CDR3 protein: CASSLQIRTDTQYF
CDR3 DNA: TGTGCCAGCAGCCTACAAATTCGCACAGATACGCAGTATTTT

D gene: NA
V gene: TRBV12-3/TRBV12-4
clone size: NA
J gene: TRBJ2-7
CDR3 protein: CASSSDCCDYEQYF
CDR3 DNA: TGTGCCAGCAGTTCCGACTGTTGCGACTACGAGCAGTACTTC

D gene: NA
V gene: TRBV5-1
clone size: NA
J gene: TRBJ2-7
CDR3 protein: CASSVLPYEQYF
CDR3 DNA: TGCGCCAGCAGCGTATTGCCCTACGAGCAGTACTTC

D gene: TRBD1
V gene: TRBV7-3
clone size: NA
J gene: TRBJ2-6
CDR3 protein: CASSLDRDSGANVLTF
CDR3 DNA: TGTGCCAGCAGCTTGGACAGGGACTCTGGGGCCAACGTCCTGACTTTC

D gene: TRBD2
V gene: TRBV20-1
clone size: few
J gene: TRBJ2-5
CDR3 protein: CSARALTSVQTQYF
CDR3 DNA: TGCAGTGCTAGAGCGCTTACTAGCGTACAGACCCAGTACTTC

D gene: NA
V gene: TRBV12-3/TRBV12-4
clone size: NA
J gene: TRBJ1-5
CDR3 protein: CASSLVAGAVGNQPQHF
CDR3 DNA: TGTGCCAGCAGTTTAGTAGCAGGGGCAGTTGGCAATCAGCCCCAGCATTTT

D gene: NA
V gene: TRBV7-9
clone size: NA
J gene: TRBJ2-1
CDR3 protein: CASSFSSRRGHNEQFF
CDR3 DNA: TGTGCCAGCAGCTTTAGCAGCCGGAGAGGGCACAATGAGCAGTTCTTC

D gene: NA
V gene: TRBV5-4
clone size: few
J gene: TRBJ2-7
CDR3 protein: CASSLARQDEQYF
CDR3 DNA: TGTGCCAGCAGCTTGGCGCGGCAGGACGAGCAGTACTTC

D gene: NA
V gene: TRBV20-1
clone size: NA
J gene: TRBJ2-4
CDR3 protein: CSARGPRAAKNIQYF
CDR3 DNA: TGCAGTGCTAGAGGACCTCGGGCAGCCAAAAACATTCAGTACTTC

D gene: NA
V gene: TRBV27
clone size: few
J gene: TRBJ2-7
CDR3 protein: CASSLRFTSPYEQYF
CDR3 DNA: TGTGCCAGCAGTTTGAGGTTCACATCCCCATACGAGCAGTACTTC

D gene: NA
V gene: TRBV7-2
clone size: NA
J gene: TRBJ2-7
CDR3 protein: CASSLVHGTYEQYF
CDR3 DNA: TGTGCCAGCAGCTTGGTACATGGAACATACGAGCAGTACTTC

D gene: TRBD1
V gene: TRBV7-2
clone size: few
J gene: TRBJ2-7
CDR3 protein: CASSLGAGGDYEQYF
CDR3 DNA: TGTGCCAGCAGCTTAGGCGCAGGGGGCGATTACGAGCAGTACTTC

D gene: NA
V gene: TRBV7-3
clone size: few
J gene: TRBJ2-6
CDR3 protein: CASSRQRSGANVLTF
CDR3 DNA: TGTGCCAGCAGTAGACAGCGATCTGGGGCCAACGTCCTGACTTTC

D gene: TRBD1
V gene: TRBV18
clone size: few
J gene: TRBJ2-7
CDR3 protein: CASSHRTGPYEQYF
CDR3 DNA: TGTGCCAGCTCGCATCGGACAGGGCCCTACGAGCAGTACTTC

D gene: TRBD1
V gene: TRBV30
clone size: NA
J gene: TRBJ2-7
CDR3 protein: CAWIRGKGYEQYF
CDR3 DNA: TGTGCCTGGATCAGGGGGAAGGGGTACGAGCAGTACTTC

D gene: TRBD2
V gene: TRBV3-1
clone size: NA
J gene: TRBJ2-1
CDR3 protein: CASSQEGLAGGLFRFF
CDR3 DNA: TGTGCCAGCAGCCAAGAGGGACTAGCGGGGGGGCTGTTTAGGTTCTTC

D gene: NA
V gene: TRBV3-1
clone size: few
J gene: TRBJ1-1
CDR3 protein: CASSQIDMNTEAFF
CDR3 DNA: TGTGCCAGCAGCCAAATAGACATGAACACTGAAGCTTTCTTT

D gene: NA
V gene: TRBV20-1
clone size: few
J gene: TRBJ1-2
CDR3 protein: CSARWAGAYGYTF
CDR3 DNA: TGCAGTGCTAGATGGGCCGGAGCTTATGGCTACACCTTC

D gene: TRBD2
V gene: TRBV6-1
clone size: many
J gene: TRBJ2-7
CDR3 protein: CASTPGGTYEQYF
CDR3 DNA: TGTGCCAGCACCCCGGGGGGGACCTACGAGCAGTACTTC